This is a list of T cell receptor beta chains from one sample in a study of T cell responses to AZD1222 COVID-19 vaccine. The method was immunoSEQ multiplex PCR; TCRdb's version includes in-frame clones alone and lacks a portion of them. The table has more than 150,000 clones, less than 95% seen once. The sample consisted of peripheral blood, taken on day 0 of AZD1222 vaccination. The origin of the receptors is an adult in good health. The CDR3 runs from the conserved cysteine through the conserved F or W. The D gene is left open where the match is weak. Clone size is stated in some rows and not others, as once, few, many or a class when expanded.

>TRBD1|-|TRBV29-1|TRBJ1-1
TGCAGCGTTGCGGGACAGGGGGCGTCGCGAGTTACTTTCTTT
CSVAGQGASRVTFF
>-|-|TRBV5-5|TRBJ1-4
TGTGCCAGCAGCCCGACAGGCACTAATGAAAAACTGTTTTTT
CASSPTGTNEKLFF
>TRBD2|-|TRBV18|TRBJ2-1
TGTGCCAGCTCACCCTTAGCGGGGAATTTAGGCGATGAGCAGTTCTTC
CASSPLAGNLGDEQFF
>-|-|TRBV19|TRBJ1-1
TGTGCCAGTAGTATAGCCGACAGACCGAACACTGAAGCTTTCTTT
CASSIADRPNTEAFF
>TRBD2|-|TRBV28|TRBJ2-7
TGTGCCAGCAGTTTGCGGGAGGGCCCCTACGAGCAGTACTTC
CASSLREGPYEQYF
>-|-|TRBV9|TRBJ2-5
TGTGCCAGCGGAGACCAAGGGGAGACCCAGTACTTC
CASGDQGETQYF
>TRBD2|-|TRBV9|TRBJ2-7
TGTGCCAGCAGCAATTGCCTATCTGCGGGACTAGCGGGAGGGCGACATTGGAACGAGCAGTACTTC
CASSNCLSAGLAGGRHWNEQYF
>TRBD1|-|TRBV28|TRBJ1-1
TGTGCCAGCAGCCCCTTAGGACAGGGGAACACTGAAGCTTTCTTT
CASSPLGQGNTEAFF
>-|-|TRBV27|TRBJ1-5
TGTGCCAGCAGTCTCCACCCATCCCCGGACGAGTATAGCAATCAGCCCCAGCATTTT
CASSLHPSPDEYSNQPQHF
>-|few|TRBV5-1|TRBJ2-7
TGCGCCAGCAGCTGGGATGGCTACGAGCAGTACTTC
CASSWDGYEQYF
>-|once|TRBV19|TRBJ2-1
TGTGCCAGTACTTCGTACGATGAGCAGTTCTTC
CASTSYDEQFF
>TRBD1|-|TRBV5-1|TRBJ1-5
TGCGCCAGCAGCTGGGGGACAGGAAATCAGCCCCAGCATTTT
CASSWGTGNQPQHF
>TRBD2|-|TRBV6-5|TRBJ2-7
TGTGCCAGCAGCCAACCGTCCGGGGGGTCCTACGAGCAGTACTTC
CASSQPSGGSYEQYF
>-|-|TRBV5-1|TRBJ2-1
TGCGCCAGCAGCTTGGCGGCAAAGGGAGGCAATGAGCAGTTCTTC
CASSLAAKGGNEQFF
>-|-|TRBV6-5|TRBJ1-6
TGTGCCAGCAGTTACTCTGACGGCCGGAATTCACCCCTCCACTTT
CASSYSDGRNSPLHF
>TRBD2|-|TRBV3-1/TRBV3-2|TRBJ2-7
TGTGCCAGCAGCCAAAGACCAGCGGGATCTTACGAGCAGTACTTC
CASSQRPAGSYEQYF
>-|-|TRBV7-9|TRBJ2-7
TGTGCCAGCAGCTTAGGATGGGACGAGCAGTACTTC
CASSLGWDEQYF
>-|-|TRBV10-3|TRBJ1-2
TGTGCCATCAGCCCGACGGACAACTATGGCTACACCTTC
CAISPTDNYGYTF
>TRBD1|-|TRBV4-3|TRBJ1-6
TGCGCCAGCAGCCAGGGGACAGGGAATTCACCCCTCCACTTT
CASSQGTGNSPLHF
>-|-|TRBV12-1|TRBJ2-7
TGTGCCAGCAGCCCTGTCCCCAGGGAGCAGTACTTC
CASSPVPREQYF
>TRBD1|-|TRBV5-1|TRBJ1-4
TGCGCCAGCAGCCGACAGGGAACTAATGAAAAACTGTTTTTT
CASSRQGTNEKLFF
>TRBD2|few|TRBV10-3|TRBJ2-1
TGTGCCATCAGTGAGTTCCTCGTAGCGGGAGCGGGAGATGAGCAGTTCTTC
CAISEFLVAGAGDEQFF
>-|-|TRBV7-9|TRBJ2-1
TGTGCCAGCAGCTTAGAATCTCGGGGAGCTATTCCCAATGAGCAGTTCTTC
CASSLESRGAIPNEQFF
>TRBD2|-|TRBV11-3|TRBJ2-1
TGTGCCAGCATCAGGACTAGCGGGGGCGGTGAGCAGTTCTTC
CASIRTSGGGEQFF
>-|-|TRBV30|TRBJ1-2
TGTGCCTGGAGTAACGGAGAGAACTATGGCTACACCTTC
CAWSNGENYGYTF
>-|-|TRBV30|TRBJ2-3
TGTGCCTGGAGGCGTACGTGGGGCTCCGGCACAGATACGCAGTATTTT
CAWRRTWGSGTDTQYF
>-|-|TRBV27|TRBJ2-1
TGTGCCAGCAGAAGATATGAAAATTCCTACAATGAGCAGTTCTTC
CASRRYENSYNEQFF
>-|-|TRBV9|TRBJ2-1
TGTGCCAGCAGCCCTGGGGGGTACTCCTACAATGAGCAGTTCTTC
CASSPGGYSYNEQFF
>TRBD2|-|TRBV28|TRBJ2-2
TGTGCCAGCAGTCTAATTCCCGGGACTAGCGGATATACCGGGGAGCTGTTTTTT
CASSLIPGTSGYTGELFF
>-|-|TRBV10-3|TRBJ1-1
TGTGCCATCAGTGAAAACAGCTTGAACACTGAAGCTTTCTTT
CAISENSLNTEAFF
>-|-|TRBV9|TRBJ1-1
TGTGCCAGCAGCGTAGAGGGATACACTGAAGCTTTCTTT
CASSVEGYTEAFF
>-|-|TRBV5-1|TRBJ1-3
TGCGCCAGCAGCTTGGGACTGGCGAGCTCTGGAAACACCATATATTTT
CASSLGLASSGNTIYF
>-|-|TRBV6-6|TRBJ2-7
TGTGCCAGCAGTTGGAGGGGCTCCTACGAGCAGTACTTC
CASSWRGSYEQYF
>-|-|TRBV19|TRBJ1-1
TGTGCCAGTAGTCTCTCCCCGGTCCTGAACACTGAAGCTTTCTTT
CASSLSPVLNTEAFF
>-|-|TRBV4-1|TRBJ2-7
TGCGCCAGCAGCCGACCAAACGAGCAGTACTTC
CASSRPNEQYF
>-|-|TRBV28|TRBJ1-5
TGTGCCAGCAGTCTTCCGGGAGAGAGTCAGCCCCAGCATTTT
CASSLPGESQPQHF
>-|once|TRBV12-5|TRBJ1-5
TGTGCTAGTGGTTTGGTTATAGGGAACAATCAGCCCCAGCATTTT
CASGLVIGNNQPQHF
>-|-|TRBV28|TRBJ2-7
TGTGCCAGCAGTTCGCCTCAGGGCTACGAGCAGTACTTC
CASSSPQGYEQYF
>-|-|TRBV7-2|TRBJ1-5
TGTGCCAGCAGCTTAAGCCAGGGATGGAATCAGCCCCAGCATTTT
CASSLSQGWNQPQHF
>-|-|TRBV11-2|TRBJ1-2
TGTGCCAGCAGCCCTCAGGGGAACTATGGCTACACCTTC
CASSPQGNYGYTF
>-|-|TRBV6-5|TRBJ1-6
TGTGCCAGCAGTTACGGCAGTAGAAATTCACCCCTCCACTTT
CASSYGSRNSPLHF
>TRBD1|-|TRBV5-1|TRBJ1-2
TGCGCCAGCAGCTTGATGGGACAGGGGGTCAGCTATGGCTACACCTTC
CASSLMGQGVSYGYTF
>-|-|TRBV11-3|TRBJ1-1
TGTGCCAGCAGCTCAGGGGTTAAGAGCACTGAAGCTTTCTTT
CASSSGVKSTEAFF
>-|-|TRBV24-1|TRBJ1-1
TGTGCCACCAGTGATTTGGCAGGGGAAGCTTTCTTT
CATSDLAGEAFF
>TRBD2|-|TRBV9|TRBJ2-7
TGTGCCAGCAGCTCCCAGGGGACTAGCGGGGACGAGCAGTACTTC
CASSSQGTSGDEQYF
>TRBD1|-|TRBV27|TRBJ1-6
TGTGCCAGCACCCAGACAGGGGAATTTAATTCACCCCTCCACTTT
CASTQTGEFNSPLHF
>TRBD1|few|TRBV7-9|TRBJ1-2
TGTGCCAGCCTAGGGGGCCGCCCAAACTATGGCTACACCTTC
CASLGGRPNYGYTF
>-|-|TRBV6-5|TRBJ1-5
TGTGCCAGCAGTCCTCAGTGGGATCAGCCCCAGCATTTT
CASSPQWDQPQHF